The clone carrying this T cell receptor beta chain occurred a few times. These data belong to a study of blood T cell repertoires in COVID-19. The CDR3 runs to 14 residues. The V and J ends lost 4 bases and 2 bases respectively, with 10 bases between them. Germline V CDR1 and CDR2: SGHAT, FQNNGV. TCRdb keeps only in-frame clones here, not all; method: immunoSEQ multiplex PCR. The data hold 45,000 to 60,000 clones, with less than 90% observed a single time. The chain carries TRBV11-2 and TRBJ2-3, with D possibly TRBD2 on 6 matching bases. Sequences were obtained from peripheral blood. The clonotype originates from a woman aged 55-69 years with acute or convalescent COVID-19. The CDR3 bases are TGTGCCAGCAGCTCCGGGGAGGCCACAGATACGCAGTATTTT. Translating it yields CASSSGEATDTQYF.